This is a list of T cell receptor beta chains from one sample in a study of regulatory T cells in long-lasting Graves disease. TCRdb ran MiXCR on the multiplex PCR reads and lists one entry per CDR3 protein. The sample contains around 300,000 distinct CDR3 sequences, 20% to 25% of which appear only once. The sample was peripheral blood mononuclear cells (PBMCs), taken when the disease was refractory, from a patient treated with antithyroid drugs. The receptors were sampled from a female donor with Graves disease. The CDR3 runs from the conserved cysteine through the conserved F or W. The order of the fields is D gene, clone size, V gene, J gene, CDR3 protein, CDR3 DNA. A D gene is named only where the DNA matches it firmly. Size values are once, few and many counts, or a class for expanded clones, and some rows have none.

-	once	TRBV4-3	TRBJ1-5	CASSQVFGGGDQPQHF	TGCGCCAGCAGCCAAGTTTTCGGGGGAGGGGATCAGCCCCAGCATTTT
-	few	TRBV7-9	TRBJ2-2	CASRSNTGELFF	TGTGCCAGCAGATCGAACACCGGGGAGCTGTTTTTT
-	-	TRBV6-1	TRBJ2-5	CVSSDPHSSQETQYF	TGTGTCAGCAGTGACCCACACTCATCCCAAGAGACCCAGTACTTC
-	many	TRBV11-3	TRBJ2-2	CASSLGAGELFF	TGTGCCAGCAGCTTAGGTGCAGGGGAGCTGTTTTTT
TRBD1	many	TRBV28	TRBJ1-2	CASRKQGSYGYTF	TGTGCCAGCAGAAAACAGGGGAGCTATGGCTACACCTTC
-	-	TRBV30	TRBJ2-3	CAWSVGVLSTDTQYF	TGTGCCTGGAGTGTTGGGGTTCTAAGCACAGATACGCAGTATTTT
-	few	TRBV4-2	TRBJ2-5	CASSHGNYQETQYF	TGTGCCAGCAGCCACGGGAACTACCAAGAGACCCAGTACTTC
-	few	TRBV27	TRBJ2-5	CASGGIQETQYF	TGTGCCAGCGGGGGGATCCAAGAGACCCAGTACTTC
-	-	TRBV6-5	TRBJ1-6	CASSYERYSPLHF	TGTGCCAGCAGTTACGAGAGATATTCACCCCTCCACTTT
-	once	TRBV7-9	TRBJ2-3	CASRDGAADTQYF	TGTGCCAGCAGGGATGGAGCGGCAGATACGCAGTATTTT
-	few	TRBV29-1	TRBJ2-5	CSVEIYGETQYF	TGCAGCGTTGAGATCTACGGGGAGACCCAGTACTTC
-	many	TRBV11-2	TRBJ1-2	CASSLGEGIGYGYTF	TGTGCCAGCAGCTTAGGCGAGGGAATCGGCTATGGCTACACCTTC
-	-	TRBV7-9	TRBJ2-5	CASSLSHGGKETQYF	TGTGCCAGCAGCTTATCCCATGGAGGAAAAGAGACCCAGTACTTC
-	-	TRBV24-1	TRBJ2-2	CATSDLPDAGELFF	TGTGCCACCAGTGATTTGCCCGACGCCGGGGAGCTGTTTTTT
-	few	TRBV3-1	TRBJ2-7	CASSQDWAASAYEQYF	TGTGCCAGCAGCCAAGATTGGGCAGCCAGTGCCTACGAGCAGTACTTC
-	many	TRBV7-2	TRBJ1-4	CASSLVHRKEEKLFF	TGTGCCAGCAGCTTAGTACATCGGAAGGAAGAAAAACTGTTTTTT
TRBD1	many	TRBV12-3/TRBV12-4	TRBJ1-1	CASSSTGTGYTEAFF	TGTGCCAGCAGTTCGACCGGGACAGGGTACACTGAAGCTTTCTTT
-	-	TRBV20-1	TRBJ1-2	CSARLLYGYTF	TGCAGTGCTAGACTGCTCTATGGCTACACCTTC
TRBD1	many	TRBV5-6	TRBJ2-7	CASSLGISGTVDF	TGTGCCAGCAGCTTGGGGATTTCCGGGACAGTGGACTTC
TRBD2	few	TRBV20-1	TRBJ2-7	CSARDHEGATSGRSTYEQYF	TGCAGTGCTAGAGATCATGAAGGGGCAACTAGCGGGAGGTCTACCTACGAGCAGTACTTC
-	-	TRBV20-1	TRBJ2-2	CSARVGGDTGELFF	TGCAGTGCTAGGGTGGGGGGCGACACCGGGGAGCTGTTTTTT
TRBD1	-	TRBV7-9	TRBJ2-2	CASTPVMTGPVRELFF	TGTGCCAGCACCCCTGTAATGACAGGGCCCGTACGGGAGCTGTTTTTT
-	-	TRBV6-1	TRBJ1-5	CATSADPSQPQHF	TGTGCCACTAGCGCGGACCCCAGTCAGCCCCAGCATTTT
-	-	TRBV5-5	TRBJ2-7	CASSLGPWGGVSSYEQYF	TGTGCCAGCAGCTTGGGCCCCTGGGGCGGGGTAAGCTCCTACGAGCAGTACTTC
-	few	TRBV30	TRBJ2-1	CAWILRGNEQFF	TGTGCCTGGATTTTACGAGGCAATGAGCAGTTCTTC
TRBD2	many	TRBV20-1	TRBJ2-7	CSARSGGTYEQYF	TGCAGTGCTAGAAGCGGGGGCACCTACGAGCAGTACTTC
-	-	TRBV5-1	TRBJ2-7	CASSLSGDGQYF	TGCGCCAGCAGCTTGTCGGGGGACGGGCAGTACTTC
-	-	TRBV7-2	TRBJ1-2	CASTLQSGDYGYTF	TGTGCCAGCACACTGCAATCGGGGGACTATGGCTACACCTTC
TRBD1	-	TRBV28	TRBJ1-1	CASTQGATTEAFF	TGTGCCAGCACACAGGGGGCGACTACTGAAGCTTTCTTT
TRBD1	many	TRBV5-6	TRBJ2-5	CASSLAGQGQETQYF	TGTGCCAGCAGCTTGGCGGGACAGGGACAAGAGACCCAGTACTTC
-	-	TRBV25-1	TRBJ1-2	CASSEFEPNYGYTF	TGTGCCAGCAGTGAATTCGAACCTAACTATGGCTACACCTTC